This T cell receptor beta chain was captured by sequencing in a study of technical replicates of blood from a few donors. The assay was immunoSEQ multiplex PCR, and TCRdb's table has in-frame clones only and misses some. The table includes 95,000 to 100,000 clones, around 95% detected once. The sequence was obtained from a human donor in good health. The sequencing sample was made of T cells isolated from PBMCs.

In nucleotides, the CDR3 is TGTGCCAGCAGTGACGGGACTAGCGGGTACAATGAGCAGTTCTTC. Translating it yields CASSDGTSGYNEQFF. The chain recombines TRBV6-4 with TRBJ2-1; 12 nucleotides match TRBD2. V lost 2 bases to trimming and J lost 4 bases; unmatched junction nucleotides: 0. CDR3 length: 15 amino acids. The V gene's germline CDR1 is MRHNA and CDR2 SNTAGT.